Below are 28 T cell receptor beta chains sequenced from a single sample in a study of beta chain features in type 1 diabetes. Study-level findings and limits: For Type 1 diabetes patients, all four CD4+ subsets carried TCRB CDR3s that were moderately but significantly shorter.

These receptors have no identified antigens. Sequencing targeted expressed TCRB transcripts, as all isolated RNA had been reverse transcribed. Assay used: immunoSEQ multiplex PCR; TCRdb lists only in-frame clones, some missing. The sample consists of some 640,000 clones, roughly 13% of them appearing once. The material sequenced was naive CD4+ T cells from blood. The origin of the receptors is a man aged 18 to 29 with type 1 diabetes.

There are a few counts of this clone. The V gene is TRBV29-1, the J gene TRBJ1-1, with D possibly TRBD1 on 5 matching bases. This CDR3 has 12 amino acids. Germline-derived CDR1 and CDR2 are SQVTM and ANQGSEA. V was trimmed by 7 bases and J by 2 bases, leaving 11 bases between them. The CDR3 coding sequence is TGCAGCGGTAGCGGGGACAACACTGAAGCTTTCTTT. Translation: CSGSGDNTEAFF. The full variable domain, with the rest looked up from reference TRBV29-1 and TRBJ1-1, is SAVISQKPSRDICQRGTSLTIQCQVDSQVTMMFWYRQQPGQSLTLIATANQGSEATYESGFVIDKFPISRPNLTFSTLTVSNMSPEDSSIYLCSGSGDNTEAFFGQGTRLTVV.

This clone was seen a handful of times. This chain connects TRBV30 to TRBJ2-4, with D perhaps matching TRBD1 (6 bases). Germline V gene sequence: CDR1 GTSNPN, CDR2 SVGIG (reference sequence). This CDR3 is built from 17 residues. Trimming shortened V by 2 bases and J by 1 base, and 18 bases separated the two germline ends. In nucleotides, the CDR3 is TGTGCCTGGAGTCCCCTGCCAGGGGCCTCTGCCAAAAACATTCAGTACTTC. This codes for CAWSPLPGASAKNIQYF.

This clone was seen only a few times. The chain recombines TRBV6-4 with TRBJ1-4; unclear D gene. Trimming took 2 bases from V and 0 from J, leaving 10 bases between them. The CDR3 runs to 16 residues. The germline gives CDR1 MRHNA, CDR2 SNTAGT. CDR3: CASSDEGLSTNEKLFF. The DNA of the CDR3 is TGTGCCAGCAGTGACGAGGGTCTTTCAACTAATGAAAAACTGTTTTTT.

In its sample, this clone was seen a few times. This same CDR3 is encoded by further DNA sequences in the sample. The chain combines TRBV28 with TRBJ2-2; D might be TRBD1 (5 bases). Germline V CDR1 and CDR2: MDHEN, SYDVKM. The CDR3 is 14 amino acids. Trimming stripped 8 bases from V and 1 base from J, with 11 bases between. CDR3 residues: CASRLTGNTGELFF. CDR3 coding DNA: TGTGCCAGCCGACTTACAGGGAACACCGGGGAGCTGTTTTTT.

The chain uses TRBV18 and TRBJ1-1, with 7 nucleotides matching TRBD1. The CDR3 runs 14 residues. Germline CDR1 KGHSH, CDR2 LQKENI. V gave up 5 bases and J gave up 6 bases; unmatched junction bases: 9. CDR3 sequence: CASSVDRAPAEAFF. CDR3 in DNA: TGTGCCAGCTCAGTTGACAGGGCGCCGGCTGAAGCTTTCTTT.

This clone was recorded a few times. The chain has TRBV25-1 and TRBJ1-2; D unresolved. V was shortened by 1 base and J by 8 bases, with 8 bases between the two germline ends. The CDR3 has 12 amino acids. Germline V gene data show CDR1 as MGHDK and CDR2 as SYGVNS. CDR3 loop: CASSESGYGYTF. The CDR3 DNA sequence: TGTGCCAGCAGTGAATCGGGGTACGGCTACACCTTC.

The V and J genes are TRBV7-2 and TRBJ2-5; D possibly matches TRBD1 or TRBD2 (5 bases each). The length of the CDR3 is 12 residues. V lost 5 bases to trimming and J lost 14 bases, with 18 bases between them. CDR1 SGHTA and CDR2 FQGNSA come from the germline V gene. The chain's CDR3 is CASSQYRGLIYF. Here the CDR3 DNA reads TGTGCCAGCAGCCAATACCGGGGCCTGATCTACTTC.

This clone was detected a few times. The rearrangement links TRBV28 to TRBJ2-5; unclear D gene. There are 12 residues in the CDR3. Germline V gene sequence: CDR1 MDHEN, CDR2 SYDVKM. Trimming took off 5 bases at V and 3 bases at J, with 7 bases between the two ends. The CDR3 sequence is CASSLLKETQYF. In DNA form, the CDR3 reads TGTGCCAGCAGTCTTCTCAAAGAGACCCAGTACTTC.

This clone was picked up a small number of times. This rearrangement joins TRBV9 to TRBJ1-2; perhaps TRBD1 as D (5 bases). CDR1 and CDR2 (germline): SGDLS, YYNGEE. V was cut by 3 bases and J by 6 bases, with 15 bases left in between. The CDR3 is made up of 14 amino acids. The CDR3 DNA is TGTGCCAGCAGCGCGTCGGGACGGGAGGATGGCTACACCTTC. It encodes CASSASGREDGYTF.

Only a few counts were recorded for this clone. This chain connects TRBV7-2 to TRBJ2-7, with 7 bases aligning to TRBD1. The CDR3 is 15 residues long. Germline loops: CDR1 SGHTA, CDR2 FQGNSA. V trimming: 5 bases; J trimming: 0 bases; junction bases outside the gene matches: 7. The CDR3 sequence: CASSAYRGDSYEQYF. The CDR3 DNA sequence: TGTGCCAGCAGCGCCTACAGGGGTGACTCCTACGAGCAGTACTTC.

V and J are TRBV28 and TRBJ2-7, with D unclear. V was shortened by 8 bases and J by 6 bases, with 11 bases between the two germline ends. This CDR3 region has 11 residues. Germline values: CDR1 MDHEN, CDR2 SYDVKM. The CDR3 DNA follows: TGTGCCAGCGCCCTACAGATCGAGCAGTACTTC. Amino acids: CASALQIEQYF.

This clone has just a few counts. The chain carries TRBV28 and TRBJ2-3; D not resolved. Looked up from germline, CDR1 is MDHEN and CDR2 is SYDVKM. V gave up 1 base and J gave up 3 bases, with 8 bases separating them. CDR3 size: 14 residues. CDR3 region: CASSLSDRTDTQYF. The DNA for the CDR3 is TGTGCCAGCAGTTTATCGGATAGGACAGATACGCAGTATTTT.

This clone was counted between two and nine times. The rearrangement uses TRBV9 and TRBJ1-1; TRBD1 might be the D (5 bases). Trimming removed 5 bases at V and 3 bases at J, with 11 bases between. The CDR3 length is 13 residues. CDR1 is SGDLS and CDR2 is YYNGEE in the germline V gene. CDR3 loop: CASRRGEDTEAFF. The DNA for the CDR3 is TGTGCCAGCAGGAGGGGCGAGGACACTGAAGCTTTCTTT.

This clone turned up a few times. The chain employs TRBV10-3 and TRBJ2-7; 7 bases are shared with TRBD1. CDR1 and CDR2 (germline): ENHRY, SYGVKD. CDR3 size: 15 residues. The V segment lost 1 base and the J segment 5 bases; nucleotides outside the gene matches: 8. The CDR3 nucleotides read TGTGCCATCAGTGAGTGGACAGGAGGCGACCACGAGCAGTACTTC. Encoded protein: CAISEWTGGDHEQYF.

V usage is TRBV6-5 and J usage is TRBJ1-2; D unresolved. V was cut by 6 bases and J by 0 bases, with 11 bases left in between. This CDR3 comprises 14 residues. Germline V gives CDR1 MNHEY, CDR2 SVGAGI. CDR3 sequence: CASSRGGANYGYTF. In DNA, the CDR3 is TGTGCCAGCAGCCGAGGAGGAGCTAACTATGGCTACACCTTC.

This clone has more than one count but fewer than ten. The rearrangement links TRBV5-4 to TRBJ1-2; D uncertain. CDR1 is SGHNT and CDR2 is YYREEE in the germline V gene (reference sequence). CDR3 length: 11 residues. The ends were cut back, 7 bases at V and 3 bases at J, with 7 bases in the middle. As DNA, the CDR3 is TGTGCCAGCGGCACTGACTATGGCTACACCTTC. It encodes CASGTDYGYTF.

V and J are TRBV10-3 and TRBJ1-2; no reliable D call. The CDR3 is 11 residues long. Germline CDR1 is ENHRY and CDR2 is SYGVKD. V was cut by 6 bases and J by 7 bases, with 9 bases left in between. The chain's CDR3 is CAIREGRGYTF. The DNA of the CDR3 is TGTGCCATCAGGGAAGGTCGTGGCTACACCTTC.

This clone occurred a few times. The rearrangement joins TRBV7-2 to TRBJ1-1, with a weak D call TRBD1 (6 bases). The CDR3 spans 14 residues. In germline, CDR1 is SGHTA, CDR2 FQGNSA. Trimming removed 4 bases from V and 1 base from J, with 10 bases in between. The CDR3 reads CASSWKDRNTEAFF. As DNA, the CDR3 is TGTGCCAGCAGCTGGAAGGACAGGAACACTGAAGCTTTCTTT. Full variable domain (rest looked up from reference TRBV7-2 and TRBJ1-1): GAGVSQSPSNKVTEKGKDVELRCDPISGHTALYWYRQSLGQGLEFLIYFQGNSAPDKSGLPSDRFSAERTGGSVSTLTIQRTQQEDSAVYLCASSWKDRNTEAFFGQGTRLTVV.

This clone was counted between two and nine times. V gene TRBV11-1 combines with J gene TRBJ2-1; the D gene is possibly TRBD2 (6 bases). Per the germline V gene, CDR1 is SGHAT and CDR2 is FQDESV (reference sequence). V lost 5 bases and J lost 5, with 22 bases in between. This CDR3 region has 17 residues. This CDR3 reads CASSPPLGREYDNEQFF. DNA of the CDR3: TGTGCCAGCAGCCCGCCCCTCGGACGGGAGTACGACAATGAGCAGTTCTTC.

The DNA of the CDR3 is TGTGCCAGCAGCGCCAACCTCGGACTTTATACGCAGTATTTT. Its translation: CASSANLGLYTQYF. The chain carries TRBV7-2 and TRBJ2-3; D is possibly TRBD2 (5 bases). This CDR3 region has 14 residues. With 5 bases removed from V and 7 bases from J, the gap between germline ends came to 16 bases. Per the germline V gene, CDR1 is SGHTA and CDR2 is FQGNSA.

The chain is built from TRBV29-1 and TRBJ1-5, with D possibly TRBD1 on 5 matching bases. Per the germline V gene, CDR1 is SQVTM and CDR2 is ANQGSEA. This CDR3 spans 13 amino acids. V gave up 3 bases and J gave up 9 bases, with 15 bases separating them. CDR3 in amino acids: CSVEIDRAGPQHF. The CDR3 region has the DNA TGCAGCGTTGAGATAGACAGAGCGGGGCCCCAGCATTTT.

This clone showed up just a few times. The rearrangement joins TRBV4-1 to TRBJ1-1; D is possibly TRBD1 (6 bases). Germline values: CDR1 MGHRA, CDR2 YSYEKL. V dropped 6 bases and J dropped 1 base, with 6 bases sitting between them. This CDR3 has 12 residues. The DNA for the CDR3 is TGCGCCAGCAGGACAGGGAACACTGAAGCTTTCTTT. This gives the protein CASRTGNTEAFF.

The chain recombines TRBV5-4 with TRBJ2-1, with 8 bases matching TRBD2. The CDR3 loop spans 13 amino acids. Trimming cost V 3 bases and J 13 bases; bases outside gene matches: 9. Germline CDR1 and CDR2: SGHNT and YYREEE (reference sequence). As DNA, the CDR3 is TGTGCCAGCAGCTCCCAGACTAGCGCCCCACAGTTCTTC. Its translation: CASSSQTSAPQFF.

The V call is TRBV12-5, the J call TRBJ1-2; D gene uncertain. The germline V and J ends were trimmed by 6 bases and 0 bases, with 11 bases remaining between them. The CDR3 length is 14 residues. The V gene's germline CDR1 is LGHNT and CDR2 FRNRAP. The CDR3 DNA is TGTGCTAGTGGCCGGGAGCTAACTAACTATGGCTACACCTTC. Its protein is CASGRELTNYGYTF.

This chain joins TRBV19 and TRBJ1-5; TRBD1 matches at 7 bases. This CDR3 region has 15 residues. V gave up 3 bases and J gave up 3 bases; unmatched junction bases: 5. CDR1 and CDR2 from the germline V gene are LNHDA and SQIVND (reference sequence). For the CDR3, the DNA is TGTGCCAGTAGTATTGGGGGACAGCTCAATCAGCCCCAGCATTTT. Its translation: CASSIGGQLNQPQHF.

The rearrangement joins TRBV27 to TRBJ1-2; D remains unclear. CDR1 MNHEY and CDR2 SMNVEV come from the germline V gene (reference sequence). The CDR3 is made up of 13 amino acids. Between the trimmed V and J ends, which lost 2 bases and 2 bases, there was a span of 6 bases. CDR3: CASSLQDNYGYTF. The CDR3 DNA sequence: TGTGCCAGCAGTTTACAGGACAACTATGGCTACACCTTC.

This clone has more than one count but fewer than ten. The rearrangement links TRBV6-5 to TRBJ2-7, with 10 bases aligning to TRBD1. The germline gives CDR1 MNHEY, CDR2 SVGAGI. Germline trimming cut 6 bases from V and 4 bases from J; bases unmatched to any gene: 6. The CDR3 is 14 residues long. The CDR3 loop reads CASRIGTGDYEQYF. The CDR3 DNA sequence: TGTGCCAGCAGAATCGGGACAGGGGATTACGAGCAGTACTTC.

The chain has TRBV4-3 and TRBJ2-5; tentatively, D is TRBD2 (6 bases). CDR1 and CDR2 from the germline V gene are LGHNA and YSLEER. This CDR3 has 17 residues. V lost 0 bases and J 3 bases, leaving 17 bases between the germline ends. For the CDR3, the DNA is TGCGCCAGCAGCCAAGATACCCTGGGGACTGGGGAAGAGACCCAGTACTTC. Translated, it gives CASSQDTLGTGEETQYF.